This T cell receptor beta chain originates from a study of shared clonotypes between healthy human individuals. Study findings and constraints: Larger richness was generally estimated for naive than memory subsets. Non-shared clonotypes had lower generation probabilities than those shared by all four donors.

Concerning this clone: The antigen is unknown.

Some clones are missing from TCRdb's copy, which holds only in-frame ones; the method was immunoSEQ multiplex PCR. The sample records some 2,100,000 clones, under 95% being singletons. Terminally differentiated effector memory CD45RA+ cells were excluded by CCR7 positive selection of CD45RO-negative cells. This CDR3 spans 14 amino acids. Trimming took 5 bases from V and 4 from J, leaving 13 bases between them. Germline-derived CDR1 and CDR2 are LNHNV and YYDKDF (reference sequence). The V and J genes are TRBV15 and TRBJ2-3, with no clear D. This TCR was recovered from a man aged 18 to 30 in good health. Some clones in this sample may be carry-over from other donors' samples. What was sequenced was naive CD8+ T cells from PBMCs. CDR3 sequence reads: CATSPTVLADTQYF. The CDR3 DNA reads TGTGCCACCAGCCCAACAGTCTTGGCAGATACGCAGTATTTT.